What follows are 29 T cell receptor beta chains derived from one specimen sequenced in a study of blood T cells in healthy people across ages. Primed by a sample-barcoded 5' primer and a J-beta primer mix, a second PCR proceeded for about 7 to 11 cycles. From the 5' RACE reads, TCRdb called clonotypes with MiXCR, one entry per CDR3 protein. The data hold approximately 1.5 million distinct CDR3 sequences, with approximately 43% observed a single time. Sequencing used blood. All receptors derive from a woman younger than 30 in good health.

The V and J genes are TRBV4-3 and TRBJ2-1; 7 nucleotides align to TRBD1. V shed 4 bases and J 0 bases; nucleotides not matched to a gene: 9. The germline CDR1 and CDR2 sequences are LGHNA and YSLEER. The CDR3 extends over 17 amino acids. The CDR3 loop reads CASSPSQGLSSYNEQFF. DNA for the CDR3: TGCGCCAGCAGCCCATCACAGGGGCTTAGCTCCTACAATGAGCAGTTCTTC.

This clonotype has at least ten counts. The gene calls are TRBV29-1 and TRBJ2-7; tentative D call: TRBD2 (6 bases). V was trimmed by 4 bases and J by 0 bases, leaving 13 bases between them. This CDR3 region has 14 residues. Germline lookup yields CDR1 SQVTM and CDR2 ANQGSEA. The CDR3 reads CSVVGTLSSYEQYF. The DNA for the CDR3 is TGCAGCGTTGTGGGGACTTTGAGCTCCTACGAGCAGTACTTC.

The chain carries TRBV4-3 and TRBJ2-5, with 8 nucleotides matching TRBD1. CDR1 and CDR2 (germline): LGHNA, YSLEER. CDR3 length: 14 residues. J gave up 4 bases and V 2 bases, and 3 bases lay outside the gene matches. CDR3 sequence reads: CASSQQGASETQYF. CDR3 bases: TGCGCCAGCAGCCAACAGGGGGCATCAGAGACCCAGTACTTC.

The J gene is TRBJ2-3, the V gene TRBV7-2; D gene unclear. This CDR3 contains 15 residues. Looked up from germline, CDR1 is SGHTA and CDR2 is FQGNSA. V was shortened by 5 bases and J by 1 base, with 13 bases between the two germline ends. CDR3: CASSRELSRTDTQYF. Here the CDR3 DNA reads TGTGCCAGCAGCCGAGAGCTCTCCCGCACAGATACGCAGTATTTT.

The V call is TRBV20-1, the J call TRBJ1-6; no firm D call. Germline V gene data show CDR1 as DFQATT and CDR2 as SNEGSKA (reference sequence). The CDR3 is 15 residues long. V was shortened by 1 base and J by 6 bases, with 13 bases between the two germline ends. The CDR3 DNA reads as TGCAGTGCTAGAGCTGCCCATGGGGTTAATTCACCCCTCCACTTT. Encoded protein: CSARAAHGVNSPLHF.

This clonotype was detected only a few times. V usage is TRBV2 and J usage is TRBJ1-4; 7 bases are a match to TRBD1. CDR1 and CDR2 (germline): SNHLY, FYNNEI. This CDR3 comprises 16 residues. V trimming: 7 bases; J trimming: 3 bases; junction bases outside the gene matches: 11. In DNA form, the CDR3 reads TGTGCCAGCACGGGGACAGACCATGAGGCTAATGAAAAACTGTTTTTT. Translating it yields CASTGTDHEANEKLFF.

This clonotype has just a few counts. The chain carries TRBV20-1 and TRBJ2-4, with 7 bases fitting TRBD1. Germline V gene sequence: CDR1 DFQATT, CDR2 SNEGSKA (reference sequence). V shed 2 bases and J 6 bases; nucleotides not matched to a gene: 7. The CDR3 has 14 amino acids. The CDR3 loop reads CSARTGTVPNIQYF. CDR3 DNA sequence: TGCAGTGCTAGAACCGGGACAGTCCCAAACATTCAGTACTTC.

The chain is built from TRBV12-3 or TRBV12-4 and TRBJ2-3; 11 nucleotides agree with TRBD2. This CDR3 region has 18 residues. V shed 1 base, J shed 4 bases, and the junction held 10 bases outside the gene matches. CDR3 sequence (DNA): TGTGCCAGCAGTTTAGACTCCGGGACTAGCGGCAGCGCAGATACGCAGTATTTT. Translating gives CASSLDSGTSGSADTQYF.

The V call is TRBV7-2, the J call TRBJ2-7, with D tentatively TRBD2 (6 bases). Germline V gene sequence: CDR1 SGHTA, CDR2 FQGNSA. V was cut by 0 bases and J by 3 bases, with 12 bases left in between. This CDR3 comprises 15 residues. The CDR3 DNA reads as TGTGCCAGCAGCTTAGCGGGACTTTCGAACTACGAGCAGTACTTC. Translation gives CASSLAGLSNYEQYF.

This clonotype was counted ten times or more. V usage is TRBV7-9 and J usage is TRBJ2-1; D may be TRBD1 or TRBD2 (5 bases each). CDR1 and CDR2 (germline): SEHNR, FQNEAQ (reference sequence). V lost 5 bases and J lost 3, with 20 bases in between. This CDR3 is 17 amino acids long. CDR3 nucleotides: TGTGCCAGCAGCCCCGCGGTGAGGGCAGGGTTCTACAATGAGCAGTTCTTC. Protein: CASSPAVRAGFYNEQFF.

The V call is TRBV11-2, the J call TRBJ2-1, with TRBD2 matching over 13 bases. The last part of the DNA fits TRBJ2-7 better; the J call may be wrong. The CDR3 covers 16 residues. CDR1 is SGHAT and CDR2 is FQNNGV in the germline V gene. The CDR3 sequence is CASSFTSGRAHNEQYF. In DNA form, the CDR3 reads TGTGCCAGCAGCTTCACTAGCGGGAGGGCCCACAATGAGCAGTACTTC.

This clonotype was picked up many times. The V call is TRBV6-4, the J call TRBJ2-1, with TRBD1 identical over 7 bases. CDR3 length: 15 amino acids. With V trimmed by 5 bases and J by 5 bases, 9 bases remained unmatched. Germline CDR1 and CDR2: MRHNA and SNTAGT. CDR3 amino acids: CASSPGTEGHNEQFF. DNA for the CDR3: TGTGCCAGCAGTCCGGGGACAGAGGGCCACAATGAGCAGTTCTTC.

The J gene is TRBJ1-1, the V gene TRBV4-1; D is perhaps TRBD1 (5 bases). This CDR3 comprises 16 residues. Trimming left V 3 bases short and J 0 bases short, with 14 bases between. Germline V lookup: CDR1 MGHRA, CDR2 YSYEKL. The CDR3 DNA follows: TGCGCCAGCAGCCACCACCCCGACAGCATGAACACTGAAGCTTTCTTT. Amino acid sequence: CASSHHPDSMNTEAFF.

This chain connects TRBV6-2 or TRBV6-3 to TRBJ2-5; D is unclear. The V gene's germline CDR1 is MNHEY and CDR2 SVGEGT. The CDR3 contains 12 residues. V lost 9 bases to trimming and J lost 1 base, with 9 bases between them. The CDR3 bases are TGTGCCAGTAGCCAGAGCCAAGAGACCCAGTACTTC. Protein sequence: CASSQSQETQYF.

V gene TRBV12-3 or TRBV12-4 combines with J gene TRBJ2-7; 12 bases match TRBD2. TRBJ2-5 explains the end of the DNA better; the J call may be wrong. CDR3 length equals 14 residues. In nucleotides, the CDR3 is TGTGCCAGCAAATTACTAGCGGGAGGAGAGACCCAGTACTTC. Its protein is CASKLLAGGETQYF.

This chain joins TRBV6-5 and TRBJ2-5; TRBD2 aligns across 8 bases. Looked up from germline, CDR1 is MNHEY and CDR2 is SVGAGI. This CDR3 spans 13 amino acids. V gave up 6 bases and J gave up 11 bases; unmatched junction bases: 11. The CDR3 DNA follows: TGTGCCAGCAGGTATAGCGGGGTCAATGAGCAGTACTTC. This gives the protein CASRYSGVNEQYF.

This chain connects TRBV27 to TRBJ2-1; 13 nucleotides align to TRBD2. There are 15 residues in the CDR3. Germline CDR1 and CDR2: MNHEY and SMNVEV (reference sequence). Trimming removed 7 bases from V and 7 bases from J; junction bases left unmatched: 7. The CDR3 region is CASTPGLAGRNEQFF. The CDR3 DNA reads as TGTGCCAGCACCCCGGGACTAGCGGGAAGGAATGAGCAGTTCTTC.

A word on this clonotype: A clone one base away is much larger, so this may be a read error. The V and J genes are TRBV19 and TRBJ2-1; 7 bases map to TRBD2. There are 15 residues in the CDR3. Germline CDR1 is LNHDA and CDR2 is SQIVND (reference sequence). The CDR3 is CASSRAGSSYNERFF. The CDR3 DNA is TGTGCCAGTAGCCGAGCGGGGAGCTCCTACAATGAGCGGTTCTTC.

The sample holds one count of this clonotype. The chain has TRBV10-1 and TRBJ2-3; D perhaps matches TRBD2 (6 bases). The CDR3 is 17 residues long. V lost 4 bases, J lost 1 base, and 18 bases lay in between. Germline CDR1 reads WNHNN; CDR2 reads SYGVQD (reference sequence). Here the CDR3 DNA reads TGCGCCAGCAGTGGGTCGACGCGGGACTGGGGCACAGATACGCAGTATTTT. Translation gives CASSGSTRDWGTDTQYF.

The rearrangement links TRBV20-1 to TRBJ2-3; TRBD2 matches 7 bases. Trimming at V came to 1 base and at J to 6 bases, leaving 7 bases not matched to a gene. The CDR3 is made up of 14 amino acids. CDR1 and CDR2 from the germline V gene are DFQATT and SNEGSKA (reference sequence). The CDR3 DNA follows: TGCAGTGCTAGAGGGACTAGTCCCTGGGATACGCAGTATTTT. This encodes CSARGTSPWDTQYF.

The chain employs TRBV5-5 and TRBJ2-7; 8 bases line up with TRBD2. Judging by the DNA end, TRBJ2-5 fits better; the J call may be wrong. Germline CDR1 reads SGHKS; CDR2 reads YYEKEE (reference sequence). CDR3 length: 15 residues. The CDR3 DNA sequence: TGTGCCAGCAGCTTAGCGGGAGACGGCAGAGAGACCCAGTACTTC. Its protein is CASSLAGDGRETQYF.

This chain links TRBV29-1 with TRBJ2-7, with a weak D call TRBD1 (6 bases). CDR3 size: 13 residues. Germline CDR1 SQVTM, CDR2 ANQGSEA. The V end lost 6 bases, the J end lost 2 bases, and 14 bases lay between the germline ends. This CDR3 reads CSVKTGSTYEQYF. CDR3 DNA: TGCAGCGTGAAAACAGGGAGTACCTACGAGCAGTACTTC.

The chain employs TRBV5-6 and TRBJ2-7; D gene uncertain. The CDR3 is 14 amino acids. With 1 base removed from V and 0 bases from J, the gap between germline ends came to 8 bases. Germline CDR1 is SGHDT and CDR2 is YYEEEE. CDR3 region: CASSLLYSSYEQYF. In DNA form, the CDR3 reads TGTGCCAGCAGCTTGTTATACAGCTCCTACGAGCAGTACTTC.

V gene TRBV7-2 combines with J gene TRBJ2-3; D may be TRBD2 (6 bases). V gave up 7 bases and J gave up 7 bases, with 18 bases separating them. The CDR3 contains 14 residues. The germline V gene encodes CDR1 SGHTA and CDR2 FQGNSA. The CDR3 coding sequence is TGTGCCAGCACCCCCTCACGGAGGGCAAATACGCAGTATTTT. Residues: CASTPSRRANTQYF. The complete variable domain, with remaining parts taken from reference TRBV7-2 and TRBJ2-3, reads GAGVSQSPSNKVTEKGKDVELRCDPISGHTALYWYRQSLGQGLEFLIYFQGNSAPDKSGLPSDRFSAERTGGSVSTLTIQRTQQEDSAVYLCASTPSRRANTQYFGPGTRLTVL.

The CDR3 DNA reads as TGTGCCAGCAGTCGGGCGGGAGGAAGGGAAAAACTGTTTTTT. The encoded protein is CASSRAGGREKLFF. The chain links TRBV6-5 to TRBJ1-4; no clear D gene. The CDR3 covers 14 residues. Germline V lookup: CDR1 MNHEY, CDR2 SVGAGI. V lost 5 bases and J 8 bases, leaving 15 bases between the germline ends.

This chain links TRBV11-1 with TRBJ1-6, with 8 bases identical to TRBD1. This CDR3 region has 15 residues. V shed 1 base, J shed 7 bases, and the junction held 3 bases outside the gene matches. Germline values: CDR1 SGHAT, CDR2 FQDESV (reference sequence). The CDR3 nucleotides are TGTGCCAGCAGCTTAGGGGCAGGGGGCAATTCACCCCTCCACTTT. Translated, it gives CASSLGAGGNSPLHF.

Comment on this clonotype: This clone may be a read error of a much larger clone one base away. The chain combines TRBV29-1 with TRBJ2-7; D call uncertain. The V end lost 7 bases, the J end lost 7 bases, and 11 bases lay between the germline ends. Germline V gene lookup returns CDR1 SQVTM and CDR2 ANQGSEA. There are 10 residues in the CDR3. CDR3 DNA sequence: TGCAGCGCCGCATACAATGAGCAGTACTTC. Its protein product is CSAAYNEQYF.

The rearrangement uses TRBV6-1 and TRBJ1-2; TRBD1 might be the D (6 bases). V shed 6 bases and J shed 6 bases, with 26 bases lying between them. The germline V gene has CDR1 MNHNS and CDR2 SASEGT. The CDR3 length is 17 residues. This chain's CDR3 is CASSGDRPGDRTDGYTF. As DNA, the CDR3 is TGTGCCAGCAGCGGTGACAGGCCCGGAGACCGGACCGATGGCTACACCTTC.

This clonotype was observed a handful of times. This chain joins TRBV10-3 and TRBJ2-3; no reliable D call. Germline CDR1 reads ENHRY; CDR2 reads SYGVKD. The CDR3 is 13 residues long. V dropped 2 bases and J dropped 4 bases, with 7 bases sitting between them. CDR3 loop: CAISEPSSDTQYF. In nucleotides, the CDR3 is TGTGCCATCAGTGAGCCCTCCTCAGATACGCAGTATTTT.